Sequencing of this T cell receptor (beta chain) was carried out in a study of blood T cell repertoires in COVID-19. The wider study: PBMCs, B-cell-depleted T cells, or T cells were the source of the cDNA or gDNA that made up the material.

The V gene end was trimmed by 2 bases and the J gene end by 8 bases; junction bases not matched to a gene: 2. Per the germline V gene, CDR1 is MNHNS and CDR2 is SASEGT. The CDR3 consists of 13 residues. Profiled with immunoSEQ multiplex PCR; TCRdb holds only in-frame clones, not every one. Of roughly 110,000 clones in the sample, roughly 85% were seen once. The receptor comes from a man between 40 and 49 years old with acute or convalescent COVID-19. V usage is TRBV6-1 and J usage is TRBJ1-4; 7 bases match TRBD1. The sample consisted of peripheral blood. In DNA form, the CDR3 reads TGTGCCAGCAGTGAATTGGACAGGGAAAAACTGTTTTTT. The encoded protein is CASSELDREKLFF.